This T cell receptor (beta chain) was recovered during a study of cytomegalovirus exposure and HLA in healthy donors. Regarding the study as a whole: In a later analysis, common viral pathogens appeared linked to several of the most significant clusters. Analyzed later, most CMV-associated TCR beta chains appeared HLA-restricted.

The PCR employed 60 Vbeta primers together with 13 Jbeta primers. Measured with immunoSEQ multiplex PCR; TCRdb has only the in-frame clones, and not every one. The data contain about 130,000 clones, 78% of them singletons. Details on this clone: The antigen is unknown.

The germline CDR1 and CDR2 sequences are SGHAT and FQNNGV. V lost 1 base and J 4 bases, leaving 16 bases between the germline ends. The CDR3 covers 16 residues. Material: PBMCs. The genes are TRBV11-2 and TRBJ2-5, with D possibly being TRBD2 (5 bases). The source of this sequence is a female donor in good health and CMV-seronegative. The CDR3 DNA reads as TGTGCCAGCAGCTTAGGATCTCCCGTGGAGGCAGAGACCCAGTACTTC. It translates to CASSLGSPVEAETQYF. Together with reference TRBV11-2 and TRBJ2-5, the CDR3 gives the full variable domain: EAGVAQSPRYKIIEKRQSVAFWCNPISGHATLYWYQQILGQGPKLLIQFQNNGVVDDSQLPKDRFSAERLKGVDSTLKIQPAKLEDSAVYLCASSLGSPVEAETQYFGPGTRLLVL.